The clone carrying this TCR beta chain was seen only a few times. Amplification of TCR beta CDR3 regions was performed using RNA transcripts as template. The HTBI primer set served for first-round RT-PCR of the TCR CDR3. Each CDR3 protein gets one entry after TCRdb re-called the multiplex PCR reads with MiXCR. The table records 700,000 to 850,000 distinct CDR3 sequences, about 35% of them present only once. The record originates from a study of T cells in Graves' hyperthyroidism and ophthalmopathy. The CDR3 contains 16 residues. The J segment lost 6 bases and the V segment lost 4 bases, leaving 6 bases of the junction unmatched. From germline, CDR1 is SNHLY and CDR2 FYNNEI. Exclusion of patients followed from uncontrolled infection, other autoimmune disease, pregnancy or lactation. The diagnoses drew upon clinical symptoms, serum thyroxine and TRAb, thyroid ultrasound and orbital computed tomography.

The chain combines TRBV2 with TRBJ1-6; TRBD1 matches 10 bases. This TCR was recovered from a woman aged 40 to 50 with Graves' hyperthyroidism. The sample taken for sequencing was blood. In nucleotides, the CDR3 is TGTGCCAGCAGTGTTGTGACAGGGGGCGTTAATTCACCCCTCCACTTT. This codes for CASSVVTGGVNSPLHF.